Each of the 15 T cell receptor beta chains below was sequenced from the same sample in a study of CD8+ T cells in alopecia areata. Sequencing used cDNA as its template, made by extracting RNA and reverse transcribing it. Produced via immunoSEQ multiplex PCR; TCRdb's table is partial and in-frame only. The sample shows roughly 150,000 clones, about 51% of them seen only once. Treatment meaning: oral pan-JAK inhibitor, 5-10 mg twice daily. The source material was CD8+ T cells sorted from blood, sampled at week 4, from a patient treated with tofacitinib. Every receptor here comes from a human donor with alopecia areata.

This clone appeared a single time. V and J are TRBV6-1 and TRBJ1-6; the D gene is possibly TRBD1 (5 bases). The CDR3 is 15 amino acids. Per the germline V gene, CDR1 is MNHNS and CDR2 is SASEGT. Trimming pared 8 bases from V and 0 bases from J, leaving 11 bases between. CDR3 in amino acids: CASLDRSSYNSPLHF. The DNA of the CDR3 is TGTGCCAGCCTAGACAGAAGCTCCTATAATTCACCCCTCCACTTT.

This sequence joins TRBV7-8 and TRBJ2-7, with D perhaps TRBD1 or TRBD2 (7 bases each). Trimming shortened V by 5 bases and J by 7 bases, and 24 bases separated the two germline ends. The CDR3 is made up of 16 amino acids. Germline V CDR1 and CDR2: SGHVS, FQNEAQ. The CDR3 bases are TGTGCCAGCAGCATAGGAGTAGCAGGGGGGGGAGGTGAGCAGTACTTC. Translating it yields CASSIGVAGGGGEQYF.

The chain recombines TRBV30 with TRBJ1-1; a weak D match, TRBD1 (6 bases). This CDR3 contains 13 residues. Germline-derived CDR1 and CDR2 are GTSNPN and SVGIG (reference sequence). The germline V and J ends were trimmed by 3 bases and 3 bases, with 11 bases remaining between them. CDR3 DNA: TGTGCCTGGAGGGAACAGGGATACACTGAAGCTTTCTTT. This gives the protein CAWREQGYTEAFF.

V and J are TRBV9 and TRBJ2-5, with a weak D call TRBD2 (5 bases). Germline V gene lookup returns CDR1 SGDLS and CDR2 YYNGEE. This CDR3 comprises 15 residues. The V and J ends lost 0 bases and 4 bases respectively, with 13 bases between them. CDR3 in amino acids: CASSVGLQAGETQYF. CDR3 nucleotides: TGTGCCAGCAGCGTAGGACTTCAGGCGGGAGAGACCCAGTACTTC.

This chain links TRBV5-4 with TRBJ2-7; perhaps TRBD2 as D (7 bases). V lost 2 bases, J lost 5 bases, and 17 bases lay in between. CDR3 size: 15 residues. Germline assignment: CDR1 SGHNT and CDR2 YYREEE (reference sequence). CDR3 nucleotide sequence: TGTGCCAGCAGCTTTCTTCGGGGGGCGGGTCACGAGCAGTACTTC. Translating it yields CASSFLRGAGHEQYF.

The chain links TRBV9 to TRBJ1-5; D not certain. Trimming took 3 bases from V and 5 from J, leaving 9 bases between them. Germline V gene lookup returns CDR1 SGDLS and CDR2 YYNGEE. The length of the CDR3 is 13 residues. This chain's CDR3 is CASSADSDQPQHF. In nucleotides, the CDR3 is TGTGCCAGCAGCGCTGACTCAGATCAGCCCCAGCATTTT.

The chain is built from TRBV30 and TRBJ1-6, with D uncertain. This CDR3 is built from 15 residues. The germline CDR1 and CDR2 sequences are GTSNPN and SVGIG (reference sequence). V shed 4 bases and J shed 0 bases, with 10 bases lying between them. The CDR3 here is CAWTLDGSYNSPLHF. The CDR3 DNA reads as TGTGCCTGGACCCTCGACGGCTCCTATAATTCACCCCTCCACTTT.

The count of this clone is one. This CDR3 is also generated by other DNA sequences in the sample. This chain connects TRBV30 to TRBJ1-1; 8 nucleotides agree with TRBD1. Trimming at V came to 4 bases and at J to 8 bases, leaving 3 bases not matched to a gene. The CDR3 extends over 11 amino acids. The germline gives CDR1 GTSNPN, CDR2 SVGIG (reference sequence). The CDR3 protein is CAWTGGAEAFF. The CDR3 DNA reads TGTGCCTGGACAGGGGGCGCCGAAGCTTTCTTT.

The table lists this clone with a few counts. The chain links TRBV5-6 to TRBJ2-2; 12 positions match TRBD2. The CDR3 totals 14 residues. After removal of 4 bases from V and 5 bases from J, the junction contained 0 bases not matched to a gene. CDR1 and CDR2 from the germline V gene are SGHDT and YYEEEE. CDR3 sequence reads: CASSGTSGTGELFF. CDR3 bases: TGTGCCAGCAGCGGGACTAGCGGGACCGGGGAGCTGTTTTTT.

CDR3 loop: CASSEGRVETQYF. Written as DNA, the CDR3 is TGTGCCAGCAGCGAGGGGCGCGTGGAGACCCAGTACTTC. The J gene is TRBJ2-5, the V gene TRBV6-5, with D possibly called TRBD1 or TRBD2 (5 bases each). Germline CDR1 reads MNHEY; CDR2 reads SVGAGI. There are 13 residues in the CDR3. The ends were cut back, 6 bases at V and 5 bases at J, with 13 bases in the middle.

The rearrangement links TRBV6-6 to TRBJ1-2; the D is unclear. V lost 7 bases, J lost 6 bases, and 15 bases lay in between. There are 13 residues in the CDR3. Per the germline V gene, CDR1 is MNHNY and CDR2 is SVGAGI (reference sequence). The chain's CDR3 is CASTQFPQNGYTF. In nucleotides, the CDR3 is TGTGCCAGCACCCAGTTTCCCCAAAATGGCTACACCTTC.

This clone was recorded many times. V and J are TRBV9 and TRBJ1-4, with 8 bases matching TRBD1. Per germline, CDR1 SGDLS and CDR2 YYNGEE. V lost 4 bases to trimming and J lost 5 bases; unmatched junction nucleotides: 7. The CDR3 extends over 15 amino acids. The CDR3 DNA reads as TGTGCCAGCAGCCCCCGGGACAGGTTCAATGAAAAACTGTTTTTT. This translates into CASSPRDRFNEKLFF.

The chain links TRBV6-5 to TRBJ2-5; D ambiguous. From germline, CDR1 is MNHEY and CDR2 SVGAGI. V was trimmed by 5 bases and J by 2 bases, leaving 9 bases between them. The CDR3 is 13 residues long. CDR3 nucleotides: TGTGCCAGCAGTGAATGGCCACAAGAGACCCAGTACTTC. Translation: CASSEWPQETQYF.

V and J are TRBV6-6 and TRBJ2-7; unclear D gene. Germline V gene lookup returns CDR1 MNHNY and CDR2 SVGAGI (reference sequence). The CDR3 is made up of 10 amino acids. V lost 8 bases and J lost 7, with 9 bases in between. The CDR3 loop is CASQGYEQYF. For the CDR3, the DNA is TGTGCCAGCCAAGGTTATGAGCAGTACTTC.

This chain connects TRBV27 to TRBJ2-7; weak D call: TRBD1 (6 bases). The V end was cut by 9 bases, the J end by 7 bases, with 19 bases between. The V gene's germline CDR1 is MNHEY and CDR2 SMNVEV (reference sequence). The CDR3 totals 13 residues. The chain's CDR3 is CASSQGLTLEQYF. CDR3 sequence (DNA): TGTGCCAGTTCCCAGGGGCTCACTCTGGAGCAGTACTTC.